The 26 T cell receptor beta chains below all came from one sample that was sequenced in a study of CD8+ T cells in alopecia areata. Extracted from the samples, RNA was reverse transcribed into cDNA to serve as the sequencing template. This table comes from immunoSEQ multiplex PCR, and its TCRdb copy is limited to in-frame clones, with some not included. Of 100,000 to 120,000 clones in the sample, 45% to 60% were seen once. Specimen: NKG2D-low CD8+ T cells sorted from blood. The receptors stem from a human donor with alopecia areata.

This clone is a singleton in its sample. The chain recombines TRBV9 with TRBJ1-4; 7 nucleotides match TRBD1. Losses at the gene ends were 0 bases for V and 0 bases for J; bases not matched to a gene: 8. Germline V gene sequence: CDR1 SGDLS, CDR2 YYNGEE. The CDR3 covers 18 residues. CDR3 residues: CASSVGRGHAATNEKLFF. In DNA form, the CDR3 reads TGTGCCAGCAGCGTAGGAAGGGGGCACGCTGCAACTAATGAAAAACTGTTTTTT.

The J gene is TRBJ2-7, the V gene TRBV11-1; D uncertain. Per germline, CDR1 SGHAT and CDR2 FQDESV (reference sequence). This CDR3 has 15 residues. V dropped 1 base and J dropped 2 bases, with 12 bases sitting between them. CDR3 sequence: CASSLGRQRPYEQYF. The DNA of the CDR3 is TGTGCCAGCAGCTTAGGGCGGCAGCGACCCTACGAGCAGTACTTC.

The rearrangement uses TRBV29-1 and TRBJ1-2; D is uncertain. Germline values: CDR1 SQVTM, CDR2 ANQGSEA. V was pared by 5 bases and J by 7 bases, with 14 bases between. The CDR3 is 12 amino acids. CDR3 in amino acids: CSVPGNDVGYTF. In DNA, the CDR3 is TGCAGCGTTCCCGGGAACGACGTTGGCTACACCTTC. Using reference TRBV29-1 and TRBJ1-2 for the parts outside the CDR3, the full variable domain is SAVISQKPSRDICQRGTSLTIQCQVDSQVTMMFWYRQQPGQSLTLIATANQGSEATYESGFVIDKFPISRPNLTFSTLTVSNMSPEDSSIYLCSVPGNDVGYTFGSGTRLTVV.

Here the CDR3 reads CASSLGPLNTEAFF. The CDR3 DNA follows: TGCGCCAGCAGCTTAGGACCGTTGAACACTGAAGCTTTCTTT. The chain has TRBV4-1 and TRBJ1-1, with unresolved D. Germline V lookup: CDR1 MGHRA, CDR2 YSYEKL. V dropped 5 bases and J dropped 0 bases, with 10 bases sitting between them. The CDR3 has 14 amino acids.

Only a few counts were recorded for this clone. V is TRBV2 and J is TRBJ2-7; either TRBD1 or TRBD2 may supply D (5 bases each). Trimming pared 6 bases from V and 5 bases from J, leaving 5 bases between. Germline V lookup: CDR1 SNHLY, CDR2 FYNNEI. The CDR3 length is 10 residues. CDR3 sequence reads: CASRGDEQYF. Here the CDR3 DNA reads TGTGCCAGCAGGGGGGACGAGCAGTACTTC.

The chain is built from TRBV13 and TRBJ2-5, with 7 bases matching TRBD1. V lost 5 bases, J lost 5 bases, and 8 bases stayed unmatched. CDR3 length: 14 amino acids. From germline, CDR1 is PRHDT and CDR2 FYEKMQ (reference sequence). CDR3 residues: CASSATGTVETQYF. In DNA form, the CDR3 reads TGTGCCAGCAGCGCGACAGGGACGGTGGAGACCCAGTACTTC.

The chain couples TRBV7-9 to TRBJ2-1, with TRBD1 matching over 10 bases. The germline V gene encodes CDR1 SEHNR and CDR2 FQNEAQ (reference sequence). There are 16 residues in the CDR3. V lost 5 bases, J lost 6 bases, and 10 bases stayed unmatched. The DNA of the CDR3 is TGTGCCAGCAGCGGGAGTATGGGACAGGGGATCAATGAGCAGTTCTTC. Translated: CASSGSMGQGINEQFF.

The J gene is TRBJ1-4, the V gene TRBV30, with a possible D match to TRBD1 (6 bases). Trimming removed 4 bases at V and 5 bases at J, with 17 bases between. CDR1 and CDR2 (germline): GTSNPN, SVGIG (reference sequence). The length of the CDR3 is 15 residues. CDR3 loop: CAWTSQQGRNEKLFF. The CDR3 nucleotides read TGTGCCTGGACCTCACAACAGGGAAGGAATGAAAAACTGTTTTTT.

This rearrangement joins TRBV6-5 to TRBJ2-7, with TRBD2 as a possible D gene (6 bases). The V gene's germline CDR1 is MNHEY and CDR2 SVGAGI. The CDR3 contains 13 residues. V was clipped by 5 bases and J by 5 bases, with 13 bases between them. CDR3 amino acids: CASSPRGGDEQYF. CDR3 in DNA: TGTGCCAGCAGTCCCCGCGGAGGGGACGAGCAGTACTTC.

This clone was counted between two and nine times. The chain combines TRBV11-1 with TRBJ2-5; no definite D call. Germline assignment: CDR1 SGHAT and CDR2 FQDESV (reference sequence). Deletions cut 5 bases from V and 3 bases from J, with 7 bases between. The CDR3 consists of 12 residues. The CDR3, as DNA: TGTGCCAGCAGCCTAACCGAAGAGACCCAGTACTTC. Translation gives CASSLTEETQYF.

The sample holds one count of this clone. The chain employs TRBV2 and TRBJ1-2, with D unclear. The germline V gene has CDR1 SNHLY and CDR2 FYNNEI. The CDR3 contains 11 residues. Trimming removed 4 bases from V and 6 bases from J, with 6 bases in between. CDR3 sequence (DNA): TGTGCCAGCAGTGGGGGAGATGGCTACACCTTC. It is translated as CASSGGDGYTF.

CDR3 sequence reads: CASSPRAGGTVEQYF. In DNA form, the CDR3 reads TGTGCCAGCAGTCCAAGGGCGGGAGGGACTGTCGAGCAGTACTTC. The chain has TRBV27 and TRBJ2-7; 9 bases are a match to TRBD2. CDR3 size: 15 residues. CDR1 is MNHEY, CDR2 SMNVEV, per germline (reference sequence). V dropped 5 bases and J dropped 6; count of bases not matched to a gene: 11.

In its sample, this clone was seen a few times. The chain employs TRBV7-9 and TRBJ2-2; TRBD1 is a possible D gene (6 bases). Germline-derived CDR1 and CDR2 are SEHNR and FQNEAQ (reference sequence). The CDR3 loop spans 15 amino acids. Trimming shortened V by 5 bases and J by 6 bases, and 16 bases separated the two germline ends. The CDR3 nucleotides are TGTGCCAGCAGCGGCAGGGGTCTGGAAGCCGGGGAGCTGTTTTTT. It translates to CASSGRGLEAGELFF.

The chain has TRBV5-1 and TRBJ2-3; D is perhaps TRBD1 (6 bases). The CDR3 extends over 15 amino acids. The germline gives CDR1 SGHRS, CDR2 YFSETQ. The V gene lost 5 bases and the J gene lost 0 bases, with 13 bases spanning the gap. CDR3 loop: CASRILRGSTDTQYF. The CDR3 bases are TGCGCCAGCAGAATACTGAGGGGGAGCACAGATACGCAGTATTTT.

This rearrangement joins TRBV7-6 to TRBJ2-7; 7 bases line up with TRBD2. V shed 5 bases and J 6 bases; nucleotides not matched to a gene: 7. The V gene's germline CDR1 is SGHVS and CDR2 FNYEAQ. The CDR3 is 13 residues long. The CDR3 DNA follows: TGTGCCAGCAGCCAATCAACTAGCGCCGAGCAGTACTTC. It translates to CASSQSTSAEQYF.

The V and J genes are TRBV29-1 and TRBJ2-2; TRBD2 agrees at 10 bases. The trim removed 7 bases at V and 0 bases at J, leaving 8 bases unmatched. This CDR3 contains 16 residues. In germline, CDR1 is SQVTM, CDR2 ANQGSEA. The CDR3 DNA reads TGCAGCGGGCAAGGGACTAGCGCTACGAACACCGGGGAGCTGTTTTTT. This gives the protein CSGQGTSATNTGELFF.

CDR3 sequence: CASSLGQGLTDTQYF. The CDR3 DNA sequence: TGTGCCAGCAGCTTGGGACAGGGACTTACAGATACGCAGTATTTT. V is TRBV5-6 and J is TRBJ2-3; a possible D gene is TRBD1 (7 bases). The CDR3 runs 15 residues. Per germline, CDR1 SGHDT and CDR2 YYEEEE. The V end was cut by 0 bases, the J end by 3 bases, with 11 bases between. The variable domain in full, with the rest retrieved from reference TRBV5-6 and TRBJ2-3, is DAGVTQSPTHLIKTRGQQVTLRCSPKSGHDTVSWYQQALGQGPQFIFQYYEEEERQRGNFPDRFSGHQFPNYSSELNVNALLLGDSALYLCASSLGQGLTDTQYFGPGTRLTVL.

The chain combines TRBV29-1 with TRBJ2-7; the D gene is possibly TRBD2 (6 bases). V was pared by 2 bases and J by 0 bases, with 17 bases between. Germline lookup yields CDR1 SQVTM and CDR2 ANQGSEA. The CDR3 is 16 amino acids. This CDR3 reads CSVEHPATSGSYEQYF. CDR3 DNA: TGCAGCGTTGAACATCCTGCGACTAGTGGCTCCTACGAGCAGTACTTC.

This chain joins TRBV29-1 and TRBJ1-2, with 8 bases lining up with TRBD1. V shed 4 bases, J shed 8 bases, and the junction held 3 bases outside the gene matches. Germline loops: CDR1 SQVTM, CDR2 ANQGSEA. The CDR3 spans 11 residues. CDR3 in DNA: TGCAGCGTTGCCGGGACAGGAGGCTACACCTTC. It yields the protein CSVAGTGGYTF.

The V gene is TRBV23-1, the J gene TRBJ2-2, with a tentative D call TRBD2 (6 bases). TRBV23-1 is noted as an ORF with a role that remains uncertain. The CDR3 is 19 residues long. Trimming removed 0 bases from V and 0 bases from J, with 17 bases in between. The CDR3 region has the DNA TGCGCCAGCAGTCAATCGAACTGTGGGAGGAAATCGAACACCGGGGAGCTGTTTTTT. Translating it yields CASSQSNCGRKSNTGELFF.

The chain links TRBV11-2 to TRBJ2-3; TRBD1 might be the D (5 bases). CDR1 and CDR2 (germline): SGHAT, FQNNGV. Trimming took 0 bases from V and 1 from J, leaving 5 bases between them. The CDR3 is made up of 14 amino acids. CDR3: CASSLDRGTDTQYF. The CDR3 DNA is TGTGCCAGCAGCTTAGACAGGGGCACAGATACGCAGTATTTT.

This clone occurred a few times. The rearrangement uses TRBV5-6 and TRBJ1-5, with a possible D match to TRBD1 (5 bases). This CDR3 has 13 residues. The germline V and J ends were trimmed by 4 bases and 4 bases, with 9 bases remaining between them. The germline V gene has CDR1 SGHDT and CDR2 YYEEEE. This CDR3 reads CASSPGPNQPQHF. CDR3 nucleotide sequence: TGTGCCAGCAGCCCAGGGCCAAATCAGCCCCAGCATTTT.

This clone was counted a few times. J is TRBJ2-7 and V is TRBV6-5; D is ambiguous. From germline, CDR1 is MNHEY and CDR2 SVGAGI. This CDR3 has 13 residues. The V gene lost 0 bases and the J gene lost 6 bases, with 9 bases spanning the gap. The CDR3: CASSYSPNGEQYF. The CDR3 DNA reads as TGTGCCAGCAGTTACTCCCCCAACGGCGAGCAGTACTTC.

This clone showed up just a few times. The rearrangement links TRBV29-1 to TRBJ1-2; D is undetermined. Germline V gene data show CDR1 as SQVTM and CDR2 as ANQGSEA. Trimming cost V 5 bases and J 8 bases, with 9 bases left between them. CDR3 length: 10 amino acids. CDR3 bases: TGCAGCGTTTTTGGCGGGGGCTACACCTTC. It yields the protein CSVFGGGYTF.

This rearrangement joins TRBV7-9 to TRBJ1-2; no clear D. Germline assignment: CDR1 SEHNR and CDR2 FQNEAQ (reference sequence). V dropped 0 bases and J dropped 7 bases, with 15 bases sitting between them. CDR3 length: 15 amino acids. Written as DNA, the CDR3 is TGTGCCAGCAGCTTAGCATCCCAACCTCGTGGTGGCTACACCTTC. Protein sequence: CASSLASQPRGGYTF.

This clone was detected a few times. The chain carries TRBV12-5 and TRBJ2-1, with D possibly being TRBD1 (5 bases). The CDR3 sequence is 14 residues long. CDR1 is LGHNT, CDR2 FRNRAP, per germline. The germline V and J ends were trimmed by 0 bases and 6 bases, with 9 bases remaining between them. CDR3 loop: CASGLVGQRNEQFF. The CDR3 DNA is TGTGCTAGTGGTTTGGTCGGACAACGCAATGAGCAGTTCTTC.